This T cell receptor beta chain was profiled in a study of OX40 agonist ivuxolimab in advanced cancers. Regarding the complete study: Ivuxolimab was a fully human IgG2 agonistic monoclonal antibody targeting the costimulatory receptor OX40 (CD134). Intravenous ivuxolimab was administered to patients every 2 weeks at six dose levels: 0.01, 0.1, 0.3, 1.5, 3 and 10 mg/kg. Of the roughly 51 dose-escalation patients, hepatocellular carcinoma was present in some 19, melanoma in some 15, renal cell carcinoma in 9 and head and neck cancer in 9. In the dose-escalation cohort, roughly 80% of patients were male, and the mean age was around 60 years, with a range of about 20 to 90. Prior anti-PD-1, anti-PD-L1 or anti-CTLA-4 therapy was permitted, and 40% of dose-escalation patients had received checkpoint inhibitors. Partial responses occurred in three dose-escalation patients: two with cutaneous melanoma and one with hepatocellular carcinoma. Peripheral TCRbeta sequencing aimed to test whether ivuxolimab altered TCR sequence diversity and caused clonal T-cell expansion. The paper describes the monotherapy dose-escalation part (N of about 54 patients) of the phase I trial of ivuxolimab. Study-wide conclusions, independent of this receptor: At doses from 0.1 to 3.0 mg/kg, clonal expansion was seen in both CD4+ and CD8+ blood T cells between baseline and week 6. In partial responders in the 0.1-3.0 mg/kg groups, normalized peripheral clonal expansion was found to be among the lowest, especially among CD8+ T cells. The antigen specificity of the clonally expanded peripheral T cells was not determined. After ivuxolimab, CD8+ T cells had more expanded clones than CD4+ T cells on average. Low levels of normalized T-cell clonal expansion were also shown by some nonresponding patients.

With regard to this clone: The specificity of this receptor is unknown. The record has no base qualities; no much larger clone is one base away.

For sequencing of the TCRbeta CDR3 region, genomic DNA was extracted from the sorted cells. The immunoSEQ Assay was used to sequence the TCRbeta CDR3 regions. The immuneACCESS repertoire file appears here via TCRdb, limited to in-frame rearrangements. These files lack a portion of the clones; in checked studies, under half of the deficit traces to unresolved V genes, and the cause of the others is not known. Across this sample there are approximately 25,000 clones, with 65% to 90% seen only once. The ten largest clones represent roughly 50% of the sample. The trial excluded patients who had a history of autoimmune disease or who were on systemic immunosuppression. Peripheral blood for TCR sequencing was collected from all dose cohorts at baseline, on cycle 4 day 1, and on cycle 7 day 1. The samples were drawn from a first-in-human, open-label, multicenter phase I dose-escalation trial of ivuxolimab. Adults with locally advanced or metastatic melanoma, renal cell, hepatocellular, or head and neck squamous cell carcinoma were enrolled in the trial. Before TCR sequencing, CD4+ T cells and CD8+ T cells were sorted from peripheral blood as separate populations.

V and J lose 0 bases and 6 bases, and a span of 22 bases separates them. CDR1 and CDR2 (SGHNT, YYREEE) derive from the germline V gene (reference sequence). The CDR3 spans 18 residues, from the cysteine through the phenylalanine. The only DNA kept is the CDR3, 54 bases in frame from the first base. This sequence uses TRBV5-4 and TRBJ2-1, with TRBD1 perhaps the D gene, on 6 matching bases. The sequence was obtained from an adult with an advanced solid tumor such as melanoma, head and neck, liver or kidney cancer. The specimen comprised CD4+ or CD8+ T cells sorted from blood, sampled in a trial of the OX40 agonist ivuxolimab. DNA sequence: TGTGCCAGCAGCTTGGAGCTGGTACAGGGCACCCTCCTCAATGAGCAGTTCTTC. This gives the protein CASSLELVQGTLLNEQFF.